The present entry profiles one T cell receptor (beta chain) with its context. Its antigen is unknown. TCRdb fed the RT-PCR reads into MiXCR, producing one record per CDR3 protein. The repertoire holds approximately 490,000 distinct CDR3 sequences, less than 7.5% seen once, with under 15% in the top ten. This sample was taken from a study of response to subunit inactivated influenza vaccine. The study's findings and limits: After each seasonal influenza vaccination, few new T cells are recruited, the authors suggested.

V lost 5 bases and J 3 bases, leaving 11 bases between the germline ends. Germline V gene lookup returns CDR1 SGHTA and CDR2 FQGNSA. CDR3 length: 13 amino acids. This sample comprised PBMCs from blood, obtained about 24 months after vaccination. The chain combines TRBV7-2 with TRBJ2-7, with TRBD1 as a possible D gene (6 bases). This receptor was taken from a man between 50 and 75 years old who received an inactivated influenza vaccine. The CDR3: CASSPPGHYEQYF. The CDR3, as DNA: TGTGCCAGCAGCCCTCCGGGACACTACGAGCAGTACTTC.